The clone carrying this T cell receptor beta chain has more than one count but fewer than ten. What it binds is not known. The data were taken from a study of T-cell memory formation after mild COVID-19. Study-wide results and limits: For contracting clones, CD4+ ones sat mainly in CM and EM, CD8+ in EMRA.

CDR1 and CDR2 (germline): LGHNA, YSLEER. CDR3 length: 16 residues. Trimming removed 1 base from V and 8 bases from J; junction bases left unmatched: 6. Using its own MiXCR run on the 5' RACE reads, TCRdb lists one record per CDR3 protein. The data contain a few hundred thousand distinct CDR3 sequences, about 27% of them singletons. The sample comprised PBMCs or a T cell subset sorted from them (not recorded which). The TCR originated in an adult woman who had mild COVID-19 (a few samples of this study predate the infection). Cell type and time point are not known. This chain links TRBV4-3 with TRBJ2-1, with 12 bases aligning to TRBD2. DNA for the CDR3: TGCGCCAGCAGCCAAGGGACTAGCGGGATTGGCGATGAGCAGTTCTTC. Its protein product is CASSQGTSGIGDEQFF.